The rows below give T cell receptor beta chains drawn from one sample of a study of OX40 agonist ivuxolimab in advanced cancers. Sequenced by immunoSEQ multiplex PCR; TCRdb stores in-frame clones only, minus some. The repertoire holds roughly 61,000 clones, with approximately 90% as singletons. Sequenced here: CD4+ or CD8+ T cells sorted from blood, sampled in a trial of the OX40 agonist ivuxolimab. Receptors originate from an adult with an advanced solid tumor such as melanoma, head and neck, liver or kidney cancer. Both conserved end residues are part of each CDR3. The D gene is left open where the match is weak. Size is stated for part of the rows, as once, few or many counts, or as a class when the clone is expanded.

j_call v_call clone_size d_call cdr3_nt cdr3_aa
TRBJ2-5 TRBV5-1 - TRBD1 TGCGCCAGCAGCGCAGGACAGGGCATAGGTCGAGAGACCCAGTACTTC CASSAGQGIGRETQYF
TRBJ2-3 TRBV13 - TRBD1 TGTGCCAGCAGCCTCGACCTGGGACAGGGGCGAGATACGCAGTATTTT CASSLDLGQGRDTQYF
TRBJ1-1 TRBV21-1 - - TGTGCCAGCAGCACTCCAGGGTCCACTGAAGCTTTCTTT CASSTPGSTEAFF
TRBJ1-2 TRBV7-2 - - TGTGCCAGGGCCAGGGACGACTATGGCTACACCTTC CARARDDYGYTF
TRBJ1-1 TRBV7-8 few - TGTGCCAGCAGCCTAGAGAGACGGACGAGGACTGAAGCTTTCTTT CASSLERRTRTEAFF
TRBJ2-5 TRBV5-1 - - TGCGCCAGCAGCTCTTCCTCAACGGGGGAGACCCAGTACTTC CASSSSSTGETQYF
TRBJ2-1 TRBV5-4 - - TGTGCCAGCAGCTTGGGACTAGTCAATGAGCAGTTCTTC CASSLGLVNEQFF
TRBJ2-5 TRBV2 - - TGTGCCAGTGGACTACAAGAGACCCAGTACTTC CASGLQETQYF
TRBJ1-1 TRBV7-2 - - TGTGCCAGCAGCCTCTACTCGACGGTCCCAGGGTTCTTT CASSLYSTVPGFF
TRBJ2-5 TRBV5-1 once - TGCGCCAGCAGCTCCGCTCACGGCAGGCAAGAGACCCAGTACTTC CASSSAHGRQETQYF
TRBJ1-3 TRBV6-1 - TRBD1 TGTGCCAGCAGTGAAGGATTGACAGGGCATGGAAACACCATATATTTT CASSEGLTGHGNTIYF
TRBJ2-3 TRBV11-2 - - TGTGCCAGCAGCTCTCTGGTGGCCCGCACAGATACGCAGTATTTT CASSSLVARTDTQYF
TRBJ1-3 TRBV7-9 - TRBD1 TGTGCCAGCAGCCTGGGGACAGGGGCTGGAAACACCATATATTTT CASSLGTGAGNTIYF
TRBJ2-5 TRBV5-4 few - TGTGCCAGCAGCTTGGAACAAGAGACCCAGTACTTC CASSLEQETQYF
TRBJ1-1 TRBV19 - - TGTGCCACCGGGGGGTCGCGCCGTGAAGCTTTCTTT CATGGSRREAFF
TRBJ2-3 TRBV18 - TRBD1 TGTGCCAGCTCACCCGGACAGGGGGCCACAGATACGCAGTATTTT CASSPGQGATDTQYF
TRBJ2-1 TRBV6-5 - TRBD2 TGTGCCAGTAAGCGGGGGCCTTCCTACAATGAGCAGTTCTTC CASKRGPSYNEQFF
TRBJ2-5 TRBV7-9 - TRBD1 TGTGCCAGCAGCCACTGGGGACAGGTCCAAGAGACCCAGTACTTC CASSHWGQVQETQYF
TRBJ2-5 TRBV5-1 - - TGCGCCAGCAGCTTGGGTGCGACAGGTCAAGAGACCCAGTACTTC CASSLGATGQETQYF
TRBJ1-2 TRBV19 once - TGTGCCAGTAGTAGGCAGGGTTCTTCATATGGCTACACCTTC CASSRQGSSYGYTF
TRBJ1-6 TRBV4-1 - - TGCGCCAGCAGCCGCGGCGGCGGTAATTCACCCCTCCACTTT CASSRGGGNSPLHF
TRBJ1-5 TRBV7-9 - - TGTGCCAGCAGCCCGGTGGGGGTGAATCAGCCCCAGCATTTT CASSPVGVNQPQHF
TRBJ2-3 TRBV30 - - TGTGCCTGGAGTGGTAAAGGTCCTAAAGATACGCAGTATTTT CAWSGKGPKDTQYF
TRBJ2-5 TRBV6-4 - - TGTGCCAGCAGAGGGGACACCCGGATCCAAGAGACCCAGTACTTC CASRGDTRIQETQYF
TRBJ1-1 TRBV10-3 - - TGTGCCATCAGTGAACGGGGGAGTAATGAAGCTTTCTTT CAISERGSNEAFF
TRBJ1-6 TRBV6-1 once - TGTGCCAGCAGTGAAAGGGGATGGATCTACTCACCCCTCCACTTT CASSERGWIYSPLHF
TRBJ2-1 TRBV11-2 - TRBD2 TGTGCCAGCAGCCGAACACTAGCGGACATGGGGTACAATGAGCAGTTCTTC CASSRTLADMGYNEQFF
TRBJ1-6 TRBV6-5 - - TGTGCCAGCAGTTACTCGAGTCAGGGGCGATCACCCCTCCACTTT CASSYSSQGRSPLHF
TRBJ2-7 TRBV30 - - TGTGCCTGGAGTGTATTGGGCGGGGGCCACGAGCAGTACTTC CAWSVLGGGHEQYF
TRBJ1-5 TRBV19 few - TGTGCCAGTATCCTTACAGGGTACAATCAGCCCCAGCATTTT CASILTGYNQPQHF
TRBJ2-3 TRBV2 - TRBD2 TGTGCCAGCAGATTAGCGGGACTTAGCACAGATACGCAGTATTTT CASRLAGLSTDTQYF
TRBJ1-2 TRBV4-2 - TRBD1 TGTGCCAGCAGCCCCTCTCTGGACAGGGATGGCTACACCTTC CASSPSLDRDGYTF
TRBJ2-7 TRBV7-8 - - TGTGCCAGCAGCTTAGAGGAGGGCTACGAGCAGTACTTC CASSLEEGYEQYF
TRBJ1-1 TRBV6-6 - - TGTGCCAGCAGTTACGACGACAGGAGGACTGAAGCTTTCTTT CASSYDDRRTEAFF
TRBJ1-1 TRBV5-1 - TRBD1 TGCGCCAGCAGCCGGACGGAGGGGGCAGAAGCTTTCTTT CASSRTEGAEAFF
TRBJ2-7 TRBV5-4 - TRBD1 TGTGCCAGCAGCCTGGGGACAGGGGCAACCTACGAGCAGTACTTC CASSLGTGATYEQYF
TRBJ2-5 TRBV19 once - TGTGCCAGTAGTAAGGGGGATCAAGAGACCCAGTACTTC CASSKGDQETQYF
TRBJ2-3 TRBV10-3 - TRBD2 TGTGCCACATCCAGAGCGGGACCAGATACGCAGTATTTT CATSRAGPDTQYF
TRBJ2-1 TRBV5-4 - - TGTGCCAGCAGTTCACAGGGCGGTACCTACAATGAGCAGTTCTTC CASSSQGGTYNEQFF
TRBJ2-3 TRBV11-2 once - TGTGCCAGCAGCTTAGTGGGGGCTGTCGGCACAGATACGCAGTATTTT CASSLVGAVGTDTQYF